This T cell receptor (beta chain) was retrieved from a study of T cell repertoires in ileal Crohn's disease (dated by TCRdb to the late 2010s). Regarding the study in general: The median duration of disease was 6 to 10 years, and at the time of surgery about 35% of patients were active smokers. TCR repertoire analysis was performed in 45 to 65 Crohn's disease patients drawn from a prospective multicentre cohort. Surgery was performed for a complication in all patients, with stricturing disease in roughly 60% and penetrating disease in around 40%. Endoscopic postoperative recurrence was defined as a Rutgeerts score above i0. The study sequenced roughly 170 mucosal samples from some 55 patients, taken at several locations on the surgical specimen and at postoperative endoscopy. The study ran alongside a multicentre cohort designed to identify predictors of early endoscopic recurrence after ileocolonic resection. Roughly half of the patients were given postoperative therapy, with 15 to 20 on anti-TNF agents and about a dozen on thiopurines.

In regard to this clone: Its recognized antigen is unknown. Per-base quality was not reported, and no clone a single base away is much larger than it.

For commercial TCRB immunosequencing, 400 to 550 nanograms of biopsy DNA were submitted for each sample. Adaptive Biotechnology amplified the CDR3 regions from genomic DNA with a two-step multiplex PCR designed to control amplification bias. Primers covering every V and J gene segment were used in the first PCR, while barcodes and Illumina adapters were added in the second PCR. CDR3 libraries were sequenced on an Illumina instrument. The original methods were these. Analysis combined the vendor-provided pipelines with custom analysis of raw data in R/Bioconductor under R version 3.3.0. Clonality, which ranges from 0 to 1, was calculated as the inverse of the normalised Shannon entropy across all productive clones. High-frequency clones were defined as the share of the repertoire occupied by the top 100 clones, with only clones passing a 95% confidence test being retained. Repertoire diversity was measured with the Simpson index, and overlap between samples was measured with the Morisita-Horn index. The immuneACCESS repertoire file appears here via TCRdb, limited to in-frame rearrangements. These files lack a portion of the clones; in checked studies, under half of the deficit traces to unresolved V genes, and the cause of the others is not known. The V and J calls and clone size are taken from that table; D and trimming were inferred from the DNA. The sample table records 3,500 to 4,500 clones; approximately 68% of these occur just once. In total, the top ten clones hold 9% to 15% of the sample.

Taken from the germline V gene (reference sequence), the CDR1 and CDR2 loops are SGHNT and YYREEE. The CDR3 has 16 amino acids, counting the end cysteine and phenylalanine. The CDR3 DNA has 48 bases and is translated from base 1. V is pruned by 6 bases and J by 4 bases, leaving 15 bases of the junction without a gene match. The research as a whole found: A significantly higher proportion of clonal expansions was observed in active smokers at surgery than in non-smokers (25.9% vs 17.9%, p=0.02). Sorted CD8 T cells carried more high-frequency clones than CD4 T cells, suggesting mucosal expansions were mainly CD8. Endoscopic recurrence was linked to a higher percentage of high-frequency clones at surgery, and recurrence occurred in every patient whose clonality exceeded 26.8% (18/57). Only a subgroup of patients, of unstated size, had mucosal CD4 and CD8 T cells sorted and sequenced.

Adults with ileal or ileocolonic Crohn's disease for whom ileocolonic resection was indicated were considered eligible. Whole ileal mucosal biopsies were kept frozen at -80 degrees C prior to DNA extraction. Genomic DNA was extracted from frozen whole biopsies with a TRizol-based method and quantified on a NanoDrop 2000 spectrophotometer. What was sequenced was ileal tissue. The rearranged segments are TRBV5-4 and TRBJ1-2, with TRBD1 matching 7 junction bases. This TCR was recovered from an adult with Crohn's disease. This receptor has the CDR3 CASNFRPGQLLYGYTF. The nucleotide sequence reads TGTGCCAGCAACTTCCGTCCGGGACAGCTCCTCTATGGCTACACCTTC. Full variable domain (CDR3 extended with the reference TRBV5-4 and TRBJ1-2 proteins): ETGVTQSPTHLIKTRGQQVTLRCSSQSGHNTVSWYQQALGQGPQFIFQYYREEENGRGNFPPRFSGLQFPNYSSELNVNALELDDSALYLCASNFRPGQLLYGYTFGSGTRLTVV.